What follows is one T cell receptor beta chain and its context. No antigen is known for it. This specimen comes from a study of T cell responses to AZD1222 COVID-19 vaccine. The overall study: Pooling of second doses given at about 4 or about 12 weeks was done.

The data were produced by immunoSEQ multiplex PCR, yet TCRdb's version contains in-frame clones alone and is incomplete. The sample shows approximately 100,000 clones, 92% of them seen only once. General study findings and limits: Distributed over spike, vaccine-associated CD4 TCRs predominated at 160-218 and 743-854. Spike-specific TCR depth and breadth grew after two AZD1222 doses. Most donors were white British and more were female, and clonal diversity was possibly underestimated.

Sequencing used peripheral blood, obtained on day 0 of AZD1222 vaccination. This sequence was found in an adult in good health.

The CDR3 protein is CAWIPSGSYNEQFF. The CDR3 DNA is TGTGCCTGGATCCCTAGCGGGTCCTACAATGAGCAGTTCTTC. This chain joins TRBV30 and TRBJ2-1; 8 nucleotides line up with TRBD2. The CDR3 contains 14 residues. Germline V gene lookup returns CDR1 GTSNPN and CDR2 SVGIG (reference sequence). V lost 4 bases to trimming and J lost 1 base; unmatched junction nucleotides: 3.